The 24 T cell receptor beta chains reported below all come from one sample, sequenced in a study of cytomegalovirus exposure and HLA in healthy donors. The primer mix had 60 Vbeta and 13 Jbeta primers. Sequencing used immunoSEQ multiplex PCR; TCRdb keeps in-frame clones, though not all of them. The sample contains fewer than 150,000 clones, about 77% of which appear only once. The sequencing input was PBMCs. The source of these receptors is a woman aged 25 to 39 in good health and CMV-seropositive.

The chain has TRBV6-5 and TRBJ1-2; possibly TRBD1 for D (6 bases). CDR1 is MNHEY, CDR2 SVGAGI, per germline. Trimming removed 2 bases at V and 8 bases at J, with 15 bases between. The length of the CDR3 is 14 residues. Here the CDR3 DNA reads TGTGCCAGCAGTTACACGACAGGCGCCGTCGGCTACACCTTC. Residues: CASSYTTGAVGYTF.

There are a few counts of this clone. The rearrangement uses TRBV4-1 and TRBJ2-4; a possible D gene is TRBD2 (6 bases). The V gene lost 1 base and the J gene lost 0 bases, with 10 bases spanning the gap. In germline, CDR1 is MGHRA, CDR2 YSYEKL. The CDR3 has 16 residues. The DNA for the CDR3 is TGCGCCAGCAGCCAAGCCTCGGGACTAGCCAAAAACATTCAGTACTTC. This translates into CASSQASGLAKNIQYF.

This chain uses TRBV11-3 with TRBJ1-4; D gene unclear. This CDR3 region has 14 residues. Germline V lookup: CDR1 SGHNT, CDR2 YENEEA. The V gene lost 3 bases and the J gene lost 8 bases, with 13 bases spanning the gap. The CDR3 DNA is TGTGCCAGCAGCTTCGGGTCGGTTGGGGAAAAACTGTTTTTT. This sequence encodes CASSFGSVGEKLFF. Based on the CDR3 plus reference TRBV11-3 and TRBJ1-4, the full variable domain is EAGVVQSPRYKIIEKKQPVAFWCNPISGHNTLYWYLQNLGQGPELLIRYENEEAVDDSQLPKDRFSAERLKGVDSTLKIQPAELGDSAVYLCASSFGSVGEKLFFGSGTQLSVL.

CDR3 region: CASSFRTSGGAGETQYF. DNA of the CDR3: TGTGCCAGCAGCTTCCGGACTAGCGGGGGGGCCGGAGAGACCCAGTACTTC. This chain joins TRBV5-6 and TRBJ2-5, with 15 bases aligning to TRBD2. Germline V CDR1 and CDR2: SGHDT, YYEEEE. CDR3 length: 17 amino acids. V lost 2 bases and J lost 4; bases outside the gene matches: 6.

This clone appeared a single time. This chain links TRBV7-9 with TRBJ2-5; 10 positions match TRBD2. The CDR3 is made up of 14 amino acids. Germline V lookup: CDR1 SEHNR, CDR2 FQNEAQ (reference sequence). Losses at the gene ends were 1 base for V and 11 bases for J; bases not matched to a gene: 7. CDR3 nucleotide sequence: TGTGCCAGCAGCTTAGGGCTAGCGGGGGCTGAGCAGTACTTC. Translated, it gives CASSLGLAGAEQYF.

The chain uses TRBV6-1 and TRBJ1-2; D gene unclear. CDR1 is MNHNS, CDR2 SASEGT, per germline. The CDR3 loop spans 13 amino acids. V was pared by 5 bases and J by 1 base, with 8 bases between. The CDR3 sequence is CASSPGGNYGYTF. CDR3 coding DNA: TGTGCCAGCAGTCCGGGAGGTAACTATGGCTACACCTTC.

V and J are TRBV7-3 and TRBJ2-1, with 7 bases matching TRBD2. Germline V gene lookup returns CDR1 SGHTA and CDR2 FQGTGA. This CDR3 has 16 amino acids. V lost 1 base and J lost 0; bases outside the gene matches: 3. The CDR3 DNA follows: TGTGCCAGCAGCTTAATGGGGGGGAGCTCCTACAATGAGCAGTTCTTC. Amino acid sequence: CASSLMGGSSYNEQFF.

This chain connects TRBV11-3 to TRBJ2-5, with 12 bases lining up with TRBD2. Germline V gene data show CDR1 as SGHNT and CDR2 as YENEEA. The CDR3 is made up of 18 amino acids. V lost 2 bases to trimming and J lost 5 bases; unmatched junction nucleotides: 12. The CDR3 sequence: CASSLLVLAGGPGETQYF. The CDR3 nucleotides are TGTGCCAGCAGCTTATTAGTACTAGCGGGAGGTCCGGGGGAGACCCAGTACTTC.

This clone was seen once. V usage is TRBV4-1 and J usage is TRBJ1-2; the match to TRBD1 covers 7 bases. Germline V lookup: CDR1 MGHRA, CDR2 YSYEKL. This CDR3 has 16 residues. V gave up 0 bases and J gave up 4 bases; unmatched junction bases: 8. Written as DNA, the CDR3 is TGCGCCAGCAGCCAAGATTCAGGACAGGTTCCCTATGGCTACACCTTC. Protein: CASSQDSGQVPYGYTF.

The chain links TRBV29-1 to TRBJ2-3, with 11 bases aligning to TRBD2. This CDR3 is 14 amino acids long. V lost 7 bases, J lost 5 bases, and 8 bases stayed unmatched. CDR1 is SQVTM, CDR2 ANQGSEA, per germline. CDR3 residues: CSAYRTSGGDTQYF. CDR3 nucleotides: TGCAGCGCTTACCGCACTAGCGGGGGAGATACGCAGTATTTT.

This clone has only a few counts. The V and J genes are TRBV4-2 and TRBJ1-2; D call uncertain. The germline gives CDR1 LGHNA, CDR2 YNFKEQ. V shed 0 bases and J shed 4 bases, with 12 bases lying between them. This CDR3 comprises 15 residues. The CDR3 protein is CASSQEYSLLYGYTF. CDR3 DNA sequence: TGTGCCAGCAGCCAAGAATACAGTTTACTCTATGGCTACACCTTC.

The rearrangement links TRBV5-6 to TRBJ2-1; D is unresolved. The CDR3 is 12 amino acids. Trimming stripped 4 bases from V and 4 bases from J, with 6 bases between. The germline V gene has CDR1 SGHDT and CDR2 YYEEEE. CDR3 DNA sequence: TGTGCCAGCAGCGCGGATTACAATGAGCAGTTCTTC. Translation: CASSADYNEQFF.

The CDR3 region is CASSRLAGTDTQYF. In DNA form, the CDR3 reads TGTGCCAGCAGCAGACTAGCGGGAACGGATACGCAGTATTTT. V usage is TRBV7-3 and J usage is TRBJ2-3, with TRBD2 matching over 11 bases. The junction had 4 bases not matched to a gene; V was cut back by 5 bases and J by 6 bases. Germline assignment: CDR1 SGHTA and CDR2 FQGTGA. CDR3 length: 14 residues.

This sequence joins TRBV4-1 and TRBJ2-7, with 12 bases lining up with TRBD1. V gave up 0 bases and J gave up 7 bases; unmatched junction bases: 10. The CDR3 has 17 amino acids. Looked up from germline, CDR1 is MGHRA and CDR2 is YSYEKL. The CDR3 here is CASSQEGLGQGAKEQYF. The CDR3 coding sequence is TGCGCCAGCAGCCAAGAAGGTCTGGGACAGGGGGCGAAGGAGCAGTACTTC.

This clone was seen more than once but under ten times. The chain uses TRBV5-1 and TRBJ1-4, with D unresolved. The V gene lost 5 bases and the J gene lost 5 bases, with 7 bases spanning the gap. The length of the CDR3 is 12 residues. From germline, CDR1 is SGHRS and CDR2 YFSETQ. In nucleotides, the CDR3 is TGCGCCAGCAGAGAGGGAAATGAAAAACTGTTTTTT. This translates into CASREGNEKLFF.

The chain employs TRBV30 and TRBJ1-4; TRBD1 matches at 10 bases. Per germline, CDR1 GTSNPN and CDR2 SVGIG (reference sequence). The CDR3 length is 15 residues. After removal of 2 bases from V and 8 bases from J, the junction contained 8 bases not matched to a gene. CDR3 sequence (DNA): TGTGCCTGGAGTAGGGGACAGGGGTCACGGGAAAAACTGTTTTTT. It encodes CAWSRGQGSREKLFF.

The chain is built from TRBV7-9 and TRBJ2-1; no clear D gene. Germline-derived CDR1 and CDR2 are SEHNR and FQNEAQ (reference sequence). Trimming took 1 base from V and 4 from J, leaving 14 bases between them. This CDR3 region has 16 residues. CDR3 in amino acids: CASSLVATMSYNEQFF. In DNA, the CDR3 is TGTGCCAGCAGCTTAGTAGCCACCATGTCGTACAATGAGCAGTTCTTC. Variable domain in full (rest from reference TRBV7-9 and TRBJ2-1): DTGVSQNPRHKITKRGQNVTFRCDPISEHNRLYWYRQTLGQGPEFLTYFQNEAQLEKSRLLSDRFSAERPKGSFSTLEIQRTEQGDSAMYLCASSLVATMSYNEQFFGPGTRLTVL.

The chain combines TRBV6-5 with TRBJ2-7; the match to TRBD1 covers 8 bases. Germline V gene lookup returns CDR1 MNHEY and CDR2 SVGAGI. This CDR3 comprises 14 residues. Trimming at V came to 5 bases and at J to 3 bases, leaving 6 bases not matched to a gene. In DNA, the CDR3 is TGTGCCAGCAGTCAATTAGGACAGGGCTACGAGCAGTACTTC. Translating it yields CASSQLGQGYEQYF.

The J gene is TRBJ1-3, the V gene TRBV10-3; 7 positions match TRBD1. The V segment lost 6 bases and the J segment 4 bases; nucleotides outside the gene matches: 6. The CDR3 covers 14 residues. Germline assignment: CDR1 ENHRY and CDR2 SYGVKD. The DNA of the CDR3 is TGTGCCATCAGGGGGACAGAGAAAGGAAACACCATATATTTT. Amino acids: CAIRGTEKGNTIYF.

This clone has just a few counts. The gene calls are TRBV10-3 and TRBJ1-1, with D maybe TRBD1 (5 bases). This CDR3 spans 19 amino acids. Per germline, CDR1 ENHRY and CDR2 SYGVKD. With 3 bases removed from V and 1 base from J, the gap between germline ends came to 24 bases. CDR3: CAISEPILGLDQENTEAFF. CDR3 sequence (DNA): TGTGCCATCAGTGAACCGATCCTGGGACTTGACCAGGAGAACACTGAAGCTTTCTTT.

The rearrangement uses TRBV14 and TRBJ2-7, with TRBD1 matching 7 bases. Germline assignment: CDR1 SGHDN and CDR2 FVKESK. This CDR3 is built from 17 residues. V gave up 2 bases and J gave up 4 bases; unmatched junction bases: 14. The CDR3 here is CASSQRTGTDNLYEQYF. The DNA for the CDR3 is TGTGCCAGCAGCCAACGGACCGGGACAGATAACTTGTACGAGCAGTACTTC.

This clone was seen more than once but under ten times. This sequence joins TRBV25-1 and TRBJ2-1, with TRBD1 as a possible D gene (6 bases). The CDR3 spans 16 residues. Trimming took off 1 base at V and 2 bases at J, with 12 bases between the two ends. Germline V CDR1 and CDR2: MGHDK, SYGVNS. This chain's CDR3 is CASSELRGDTYNEQFF. The CDR3 DNA reads TGTGCCAGCAGTGAATTGAGAGGGGACACCTACAATGAGCAGTTCTTC.

The gene calls are TRBV7-2 and TRBJ1-2; D perhaps matches TRBD1 (5 bases). V dropped 2 bases and J dropped 7 bases, with 17 bases sitting between them. The CDR3 contains 15 residues. Germline V gene sequence: CDR1 SGHTA, CDR2 FQGNSA. CDR3 bases: TGTGCCAGCAGCTTAAAGGCAGGGTCATATTTTGGCTACACCTTC. Amino acids: CASSLKAGSYFGYTF.

V and J are TRBV10-3 and TRBJ2-7; D possibly corresponds to TRBD1 (6 bases). Trimming took 6 bases from V and 6 from J, leaving 18 bases between them. The CDR3 consists of 14 residues. Germline V gene data show CDR1 as ENHRY and CDR2 as SYGVKD. This CDR3 reads CAISPSLDRAEQYF. CDR3 sequence (DNA): TGTGCCATCAGCCCTTCCCTGGACAGAGCCGAGCAGTACTTC.